One and the same sample provided the 17 T cell receptor beta chains below, sequenced in a study of shared clonotypes between healthy human individuals. Assay: immunoSEQ multiplex PCR; the TCRdb copy retains only in-frame clones and omits some. The sample has about 2.2 million clones; more than 85% are singletons. Terminally differentiated effector memory CD45RA+ cells were excluded from the naive CD8 cells, which were CD45RO-negative and positively selected for CCR7. The specimen was naive CD8+ T cells from PBMCs. These receptors were obtained from a man aged 18 to 29 in good health. Some clones in this sample may be carry-over from other donors' samples.

The CDR3 loop is CASSDRAGVVYNEQFF. CDR3 coding DNA: TGTGCCAGCAGTGACCGGGCAGGGGTTGTCTACAATGAGCAGTTCTTC. The chain carries TRBV6-4 and TRBJ2-1; perhaps TRBD1 as D (6 bases). The V and J ends lost 2 bases and 3 bases respectively, with 14 bases between them. CDR3 length equals 16 residues. Germline values: CDR1 MRHNA, CDR2 SNTAGT.

The V and J genes are TRBV28 and TRBJ2-3; 12 positions agree with TRBD2. The V gene end was trimmed by 2 bases and the J gene end by 5 bases; junction bases not matched to a gene: 8. The CDR3 sequence is 17 residues long. In germline, CDR1 is MDHEN, CDR2 SYDVKM. The CDR3 nucleotides read TGTGCCAGCAGTTTAGGGGCGCTAGCGGGAGGGGGAGATACGCAGTATTTT. Encoded protein: CASSLGALAGGGDTQYF.

The chain combines TRBV7-9 with TRBJ2-2; D uncertain. The CDR3 covers 13 residues. V dropped 4 bases and J dropped 6 bases, with 9 bases sitting between them. Germline lookup yields CDR1 SEHNR and CDR2 FQNEAQ (reference sequence). The CDR3 reads CASSSSGPGELFF. CDR3 bases: TGTGCCAGCAGCTCATCAGGCCCCGGGGAGCTGTTTTTT.

The chain joins TRBV19 to TRBJ2-7; no firm D call. CDR3 length: 14 amino acids. The V gene's germline CDR1 is LNHDA and CDR2 SQIVND (reference sequence). V was shortened by 3 bases and J by 0 bases, with 9 bases between the two germline ends. CDR3 nucleotide sequence: TGTGCCAGTAGTATCGCGCAGAGCTCCTACGAGCAGTACTTC. Translation gives CASSIAQSSYEQYF. Full variable domain (missing parts from reference TRBV19 and TRBJ2-7): DGGITQSPKYLFRKEGQNVTLSCEQNLNHDAMYWYRQDPGQGLRLIYYSQIVNDFQKGDIAEGYSVSREKKESFPLTVTSAQKNPTAFYLCASSIAQSSYEQYFGPGTRLTVT.

For this clone: In the same sample, other DNA sequences code for this CDR3. The chain links TRBV9 to TRBJ2-3; D unclear. The CDR3 consists of 13 residues. Germline V CDR1 and CDR2: SGDLS, YYNGEE. The V end was cut by 0 bases, the J end by 4 bases, with 6 bases between. The CDR3 sequence: CASSVGSPDTQYF. The CDR3 nucleotides are TGTGCCAGCAGCGTAGGGAGTCCAGATACGCAGTATTTT.

The chain recombines TRBV27 with TRBJ2-1, with TRBD2 matching 12 bases. V lost 4 bases to trimming and J lost 5 bases; unmatched junction nucleotides: 3. This CDR3 spans 15 amino acids. The germline V gene encodes CDR1 MNHEY and CDR2 SMNVEV (reference sequence). The chain's CDR3 is CASSWGLAGHNEQFF. The CDR3 coding sequence is TGTGCCAGCAGTTGGGGACTAGCGGGCCACAATGAGCAGTTCTTC.

The chain joins TRBV15 to TRBJ1-2; D is possibly TRBD1 (5 bases). Germline values: CDR1 LNHNV, CDR2 YYDKDF (reference sequence). V was trimmed by 3 bases and J by 2 bases, leaving 13 bases between them. The CDR3 runs 15 residues. CDR3: CATSRGRGNNYGYTF. The CDR3 coding sequence is TGTGCCACCAGCAGGGGGCGGGGGAACAACTATGGCTACACCTTC. Full variable domain (remainder filled in from reference TRBV15 and TRBJ1-2): DAMVIQNPRYQVTQFGKPVTLSCSQTLNHNVMYWYQQKSSQAPKLLFHYYDKDFNNEADTPDNFQSRRPNTSFCFLDIRSPGLGDTAMYLCATSRGRGNNYGYTFGSGTRLTVV.

The chain links TRBV14 to TRBJ1-2; D possibly corresponds to TRBD1 (5 bases). Germline V CDR1 and CDR2: SGHDN, FVKESK. CDR3 length: 13 residues. The germline V and J ends were trimmed by 6 bases and 3 bases, with 11 bases remaining between them. In nucleotides, the CDR3 is TGTGCCAGCAGTCAGCAGGGTGACTATGGCTACACCTTC. This sequence encodes CASSQQGDYGYTF.

The chain recombines TRBV10-3 with TRBJ1-5, with 10 bases identical to TRBD1. From germline, CDR1 is ENHRY and CDR2 SYGVKD. The CDR3 extends over 14 amino acids. V trimming: 11 bases; J trimming: 2 bases; junction bases outside the gene matches: 6. CDR3 coding DNA: TGTGCCGTCGGGACAGGGGATGGCAATCAGCCCCAGCATTTT. This gives the protein CAVGTGDGNQPQHF.

The table lists this clone with a count of one. The chain employs TRBV4-1 and TRBJ2-7, with D tentatively TRBD1 (6 bases). Germline V CDR1 and CDR2: MGHRA, YSYEKL. This CDR3 is built from 17 residues. V lost 2 bases and J lost 2, with 19 bases in between. The CDR3: CASSQPISRTATYEQYF. The CDR3 DNA is TGCGCCAGCAGCCAACCCATATCCAGGACAGCCACCTACGAGCAGTACTTC.

The chain joins TRBV9 to TRBJ1-4; D may be TRBD1 (5 bases). The CDR3 consists of 14 residues. Germline loops: CDR1 SGDLS, CDR2 YYNGEE. Trimming took 4 bases from V and 4 from J, leaving 11 bases between them. This CDR3 is CASSPGHRNEKLFF. The CDR3, as DNA: TGTGCCAGCAGCCCAGGACACCGTAATGAAAAACTGTTTTTT. Using reference TRBV9 and TRBJ1-4 for the parts outside the CDR3, the full variable domain is DSGVTQTPKHLITATGQRVTLRCSPRSGDLSVYWYQQSLDQGLQFLIQYYNGEERAKGNILERFSAQQFPDLHSELNLSSLELGDSALYFCASSPGHRNEKLFFGSGTQLSVL.

CDR3 bases: TGTGCCAGATCTGGTACAGGGAACACTGAAGCTTTCTTT. It is translated as CARSGTGNTEAFF. The chain couples TRBV28 to TRBJ1-1; possibly TRBD1 for D (5 bases). The V gene's germline CDR1 is MDHEN and CDR2 SYDVKM. Trimming removed 9 bases from V and 1 base from J, with 12 bases in between. The CDR3 is 13 amino acids.

The chain uses TRBV27 and TRBJ1-1; maybe TRBD1 (5 bases). Germline assignment: CDR1 MNHEY and CDR2 SMNVEV (reference sequence). The CDR3 is 15 amino acids. Trimming stripped 3 bases from V and 0 bases from J, with 11 bases between. The CDR3 nucleotides are TGTGCCAGCAGTTTGGGGGGGTCCATGAACACTGAAGCTTTCTTT. This gives the protein CASSLGGSMNTEAFF.

The CDR3 DNA reads TGCGCCAGCAGCCAAGATGGCGGGTTTTTCGAAAAACTGTTTTTT. Amino acids: CASSQDGGFFEKLFF. V and J are TRBV4-3 and TRBJ1-4; D not certain. The length of the CDR3 is 15 residues. V lost 0 bases, J lost 8 bases, and 13 bases lay in between. Germline V gene sequence: CDR1 LGHNA, CDR2 YSLEER.

CDR3 bases: TGTGCCGGAGGGGGACTAGCGGGACTCAGCTCCTACGAGCAGTACTTC. This encodes CAGGGLAGLSSYEQYF. This chain joins TRBV5-3 and TRBJ2-7, with 13 bases matching TRBD2. Being an ORF, TRBV5-3 has a function that is uncertain. This CDR3 is 16 amino acids long. The junction had 10 bases not matched to a gene; V was cut back by 10 bases and J by 0 bases.

The V gene is TRBV4-3, the J gene TRBJ2-1; tentative D call: TRBD2 (6 bases). The V gene's germline CDR1 is LGHNA and CDR2 YSLEER. CDR3 length: 16 amino acids. Deletions cut 0 bases from V and 7 bases from J, with 16 bases between. In DNA, the CDR3 is TGCGCCAGCAGCCAAGATTGGCCTCCTCGGGGGAATGAGCAGTTCTTC. It is translated as CASSQDWPPRGNEQFF.

The chain combines TRBV19 with TRBJ1-5, with TRBD1 identical over 7 bases. CDR1 and CDR2 from the germline V gene are LNHDA and SQIVND (reference sequence). Losses at the gene ends were 10 bases for V and 0 bases for J; bases not matched to a gene: 3. The length of the CDR3 is 13 residues. The DNA for the CDR3 is TGTGCCACGGGGACAGATAGCAATCAGCCCCAGCATTTT. Translation gives CATGTDSNQPQHF.